This T cell receptor beta chain was captured in a study of shared clonotypes between healthy human individuals. Study background: For every donor, three CD4 naive, three CD4 memory, two CD8 naive and one CD8 memory plates were used.

The CDR3 is 13 residues long. Trimming stripped 3 bases from V and 4 bases from J, with 7 bases between. Germline assignment: CDR1 MNHEY and CDR2 SMNVEV (reference sequence). Overall study results and limits: Several donors shared 4.5% to 6.5% of their naive CD4 clonotypes. Generation probabilities were higher for clonotypes shared across all four sorted-subset donors than for unshared ones.

Comment on this clone: What it binds is not known.

The protocol was immunoSEQ multiplex PCR, while the TCRdb copy is restricted to in-frame clones and leaves out a portion. The sample has approximately 600,000 clones, around 95% seen once. Cells designated naive CD8 were CD45RO-negative and were positively selected for CCR7, with terminally differentiated effector memory CD45RA+ cells excluded. The sequence came from a woman in her 30s in good health. The chain is built from TRBV27 and TRBJ2-1; the D is unclear. Sequencing was carried out using naive CD8+ T cells sorted from blood. CDR3 nucleotides: TGTGCCAGCAGTTTGAGGTCGTACAATGAGCAGTTCTTC. Translation: CASSLRSYNEQFF.